This T cell receptor beta chain was found in a study of blood T cell repertoires in COVID-19. Study background: Sites across the United States, Italy and Spain contributed samples from acute and convalescent COVID-19. Sample material is recorded as cDNA or gDNA derived from T cells, B-cell-depleted T cells, or PBMCs.

With V trimmed by 4 bases and J by 4 bases, 5 bases remained unmatched. Germline CDR1 reads SGHTA; CDR2 reads FQGNSA. There are 14 residues in the CDR3. Original methodology: Amplifying reference gene primers gave estimates of nucleated cell counts. Repertoires were generated with immunoSEQ multiplex PCR, while TCRdb's copy carries only in-frame clones and drops some. That table is the source of V, J and clone size, and D and trimming were worked out from the DNA. The data show 63,000 or so clones, 85% to 90% seen once. The chain has TRBV7-2 and TRBJ2-7; 9 nucleotides align to TRBD1. The sequencing sample was made of peripheral blood. The clonotype originates from a man in his fifties or sixties with acute or convalescent COVID-19. CDR3 sequence (DNA): TGTGCCAGCAGCTCACCGGGACAGGGTTACGAGCAGTACTTC. As protein: CASSSPGQGYEQYF.